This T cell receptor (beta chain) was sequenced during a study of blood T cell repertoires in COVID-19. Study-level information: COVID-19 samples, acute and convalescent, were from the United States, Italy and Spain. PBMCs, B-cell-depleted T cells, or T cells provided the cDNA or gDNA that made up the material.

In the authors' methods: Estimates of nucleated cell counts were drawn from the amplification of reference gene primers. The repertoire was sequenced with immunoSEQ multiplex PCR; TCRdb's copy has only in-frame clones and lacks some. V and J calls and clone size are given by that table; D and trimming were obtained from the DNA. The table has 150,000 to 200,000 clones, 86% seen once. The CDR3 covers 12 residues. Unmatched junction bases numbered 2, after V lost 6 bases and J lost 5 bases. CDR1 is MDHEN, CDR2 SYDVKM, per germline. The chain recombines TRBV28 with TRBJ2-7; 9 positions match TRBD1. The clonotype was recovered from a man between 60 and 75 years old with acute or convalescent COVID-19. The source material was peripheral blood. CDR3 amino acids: CASRQGAHEQYF. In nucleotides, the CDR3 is TGTGCCAGCAGACAGGGGGCCCACGAGCAGTACTTC.